This T cell receptor (beta chain) was identified during a study of graft-versus-host responses after intestinal transplantation. Study overall: Every recipient had anti-thymocyte globulin induction and about three years of tacrolimus plus steroids. Study-level findings and limits: GvH clones surfaced in recipient marrow, some emerging earlier in ileum or blood. Early post-transplant declines in HvG were associated with peak levels of circulating GvH clones.

Measured with immunoSEQ multiplex PCR; TCRdb has only the in-frame clones, and not every one. The sample has approximately 92,000 clones; over 80% are singletons. This clone was counted a few times. Its cognate antigen is unknown. The germline CDR1 and CDR2 sequences are MRHNA and SNTAGT. The CDR3 contains 14 residues. Trimming stripped 4 bases from V and 2 bases from J, with 10 bases between. The receptor's source is a human donor who received an intestinal transplant. The sequencing here drew on unstimulated CD8+ T cells sorted from spleen or lymph node cells, taken before intestinal transplant. The rearrangement joins TRBV6-4 to TRBJ2-3, with D perhaps TRBD2 (6 bases). Here the CDR3 reads CASSVGGPTDTQYF. The CDR3 DNA is TGTGCCAGCAGTGTCGGGGGACCCACAGATACGCAGTATTTT.